One sample yielded the 26 T cell receptor beta chains listed below, sequenced in a study of shared clonotypes between healthy human individuals. Only in-frame clones appear in the TCRdb table, and some are missing; sequencing was by immunoSEQ multiplex PCR. The sample lists some 490,000 clones; around four fifths were seen once. Input material: PBMCs. Every receptor here comes from a woman between 40 and 50 years old in good health. Some clones in this sample may be carry-over from other donors' samples.

This sequence joins TRBV15 and TRBJ2-7; D possibly matches TRBD1 or TRBD2 (7 bases each). The CDR3 consists of 19 residues. Germline V gives CDR1 LNHNV, CDR2 YYDKDF (reference sequence). Trimming cost V 0 bases and J 7 bases, with 28 bases left between them. The CDR3 loop is CATSRERAREGAISGEQYF. Here the CDR3 DNA reads TGTGCCACCAGCAGAGAGAGGGCCCGCGAGGGGGCGATTAGCGGGGAGCAGTACTTC.

The CDR3 DNA is TGCGCCAGCAGCCAAGATAGGCGGGGTCGGACTAGTCGGACCGGGGAGCTGTTTTTT. The encoded protein is CASSQDRRGRTSRTGELFF. The gene calls are TRBV4-1 and TRBJ2-2; 7 nucleotides match TRBD2. The V and J ends lost 0 bases and 5 bases, in that order; junction bases with no gene match: 15. CDR1 is MGHRA and CDR2 is YSYEKL in the germline V gene. This CDR3 is 19 amino acids long.

This rearrangement joins TRBV11-2 to TRBJ1-4; TRBD1 might be the D (5 bases). The CDR3 sequence is 14 residues long. CDR1 and CDR2 from the germline V gene are SGHAT and FQNNGV. Between the trimmed V and J ends, which lost 5 bases and 7 bases, there was a span of 14 bases. The CDR3 loop reads CASSPRGYSEKLFF. CDR3 nucleotides: TGTGCCAGCAGCCCGCGGGGGTATTCTGAAAAACTGTTTTTT.

The chain couples TRBV5-6 to TRBJ1-5, with a possible D match to TRBD1 (5 bases). CDR3 length: 15 residues. Between the trimmed V and J ends, which lost 5 bases and 0 bases, there was a span of 12 bases. Germline assignment: CDR1 SGHDT and CDR2 YYEEEE. The CDR3 nucleotides read TGTGCCAGCAGTTCCCAGGGTCTTAGCAATCAGCCCCAGCATTTT. Amino acid sequence: CASSSQGLSNQPQHF.

The rearrangement joins TRBV9 to TRBJ1-2; no reliable D call. Germline V lookup: CDR1 SGDLS, CDR2 YYNGEE. CDR3 length equals 14 residues. Trimming removed 0 bases from V and 4 bases from J, with 10 bases in between. CDR3 sequence (DNA): TGTGCCAGCAGCGTAGAAGAACACCCCTATGGCTACACCTTC. It encodes CASSVEEHPYGYTF.

Only a few counts were recorded for this clone. V and J are TRBV6-6 and TRBJ1-1; D is unclear. The germline V gene encodes CDR1 MNHNY and CDR2 SVGAGI (reference sequence). With 6 bases removed from V and 5 bases from J, the gap between germline ends came to 7 bases. The CDR3 has 11 residues. The CDR3 loop reads CASRSKTEAFF. The CDR3 nucleotides are TGTGCCAGCAGATCCAAAACTGAAGCTTTCTTT.

This clone was detected a few times. V and J are TRBV5-1 and TRBJ1-1; D call uncertain. CDR1 and CDR2 (germline): SGHRS, YFSETQ. The CDR3 runs to 14 residues. Trimming stripped 5 bases from V and 1 base from J, with 12 bases between. This CDR3 reads CASRGLVSNTEAFF. The CDR3 coding sequence is TGCGCCAGCAGAGGTTTAGTTTCGAACACTGAAGCTTTCTTT.

The genes are TRBV19 and TRBJ2-7; D is perhaps TRBD1 (6 bases). V was trimmed by 5 bases and J by 6 bases, leaving 14 bases between them. The CDR3 runs to 13 residues. The germline gives CDR1 LNHDA, CDR2 SQIVND (reference sequence). CDR3 region: CASSVQGIGEQYF. The CDR3 nucleotides are TGTGCCAGTAGTGTACAGGGTATTGGCGAGCAGTACTTC.

V is TRBV25-1 and J is TRBJ2-7; 8 bases are a match to TRBD2. Germline V lookup: CDR1 MGHDK, CDR2 SYGVNS. The CDR3 is 11 residues long. The V gene end was trimmed by 6 bases and the J gene end by 6 bases; junction bases not matched to a gene: 1. This CDR3 reads CASRAGAEQYF. In nucleotides, the CDR3 is TGTGCCAGCAGAGCGGGAGCCGAGCAGTACTTC.

The chain employs TRBV27 and TRBJ1-4; perhaps TRBD1 as D (6 bases). Trimming removed 5 bases from V and 7 bases from J, with 14 bases in between. CDR1 MNHEY and CDR2 SMNVEV come from the germline V gene (reference sequence). The length of the CDR3 is 14 residues. The CDR3 is CASSRRGLGEKLFF. The CDR3 DNA reads as TGTGCCAGCAGTAGAAGGGGGTTGGGTGAAAAACTGTTTTTT.

V gene TRBV29-1 combines with J gene TRBJ2-3; D uncertain. CDR3 length: 10 amino acids. CDR1 is SQVTM and CDR2 is ANQGSEA in the germline V gene. Between the trimmed V and J ends, which lost 7 bases and 4 bases, there was a span of 6 bases. The CDR3 loop is CSGTADTQYF. CDR3 nucleotides: TGCAGCGGAACCGCAGATACGCAGTATTTT.

This chain connects TRBV5-1 to TRBJ2-7; 7 bases are a match to TRBD1. Looked up from germline, CDR1 is SGHRS and CDR2 is YFSETQ. Trimming took 5 bases from V and 3 from J; bases not matched to a gene: 5. The CDR3 extends over 13 amino acids. CDR3 amino acids: CASRRTGVYEQYF. The CDR3 coding sequence is TGCGCCAGCAGACGCACAGGGGTCTACGAGCAGTACTTC.

V is TRBV28 and J is TRBJ1-3, with D possibly TRBD1 on 5 matching bases. Germline loops: CDR1 MDHEN, CDR2 SYDVKM. Between the trimmed V and J ends, which lost 6 bases and 0 bases, there was a span of 9 bases. The CDR3 has 14 amino acids. The CDR3 bases are TGTGCCAGCAGCCGGGGGATCTCTGGAAACACCATATATTTT. It translates to CASSRGISGNTIYF.

The chain combines TRBV9 with TRBJ2-1; D gene unclear. The CDR3 runs 15 residues. The germline CDR1 and CDR2 sequences are SGDLS and YYNGEE. V was cut by 0 bases and J by 3 bases, with 10 bases left in between. The CDR3 loop is CASSVAPRSYNEQFF. CDR3 nucleotides: TGTGCCAGCAGCGTAGCCCCTCGTAGCTACAATGAGCAGTTCTTC.

V gene TRBV10-3 combines with J gene TRBJ2-1; D uncertain. V was clipped by 0 bases and J by 4 bases, with 4 bases between them. Germline lookup yields CDR1 ENHRY and CDR2 SYGVKD. The CDR3 sequence is 13 residues long. The CDR3 DNA is TGTGCCATCAGTGAGTCTGAGTACAATGAGCAGTTCTTC. It codes for CAISESEYNEQFF.

Worth noting for this clone: A far larger clone is off by one base, so a read error is likely. No conserved phenylalanine or tryptophan is present at the end of the CDR3, so a read error is the likely explanation. The chain is built from TRBV4-2 and TRBJ1-1; a weak D match, TRBD1 (6 bases). Trimming took off 1 base at V and 2 bases at J, with 14 bases between the two ends. Germline CDR1 is LGHNA and CDR2 is YNFKEQ. The CDR3 sequence is 16 residues long. The DNA of the CDR3 is TGTGCCAGCAGCCAAGGGGACACTCACACCAACACTGAAGCTTTCCTT. Translation: CASSQGDTHTNTEAFL.

To note about this clone: This may arise from a read error, as a much more abundant clone is one base away. At the DNA level, this CDR3 is encoded by other sequences in the same sample as well. This sequence joins TRBV6-4 and TRBJ1-1; unclear D gene. CDR3 size: 13 residues. V lost 4 bases, J lost 1 base, and 7 bases lay in between. Germline V gene data show CDR1 as MRHNA and CDR2 as SNTAGT. Here the CDR3 DNA reads TGTGCCAGCAGTGCCGGGGAGAACACTGAAGCTTTCTTT. It yields the protein CASSAGENTEAFF.

This chain connects TRBV28 to TRBJ1-2; D is perhaps TRBD1 (6 bases). V dropped 5 bases and J dropped 8 bases, with 12 bases sitting between them. This CDR3 has 12 residues. In germline, CDR1 is MDHEN, CDR2 SYDVKM. CDR3 coding DNA: TGTGCCAGCAGTCCCGGACAGTACGGCTACACCTTC. It codes for CASSPGQYGYTF.

This rearrangement joins TRBV11-2 to TRBJ1-2; D unclear. V lost 2 bases to trimming and J lost 5 bases, with 12 bases between them. Germline V gene data show CDR1 as SGHAT and CDR2 as FQNNGV. This CDR3 comprises 14 residues. CDR3 residues: CASSLTGRWYGYTF. In DNA form, the CDR3 reads TGTGCCAGCAGCTTAACCGGACGGTGGTATGGCTACACCTTC.

The V gene is TRBV7-9, the J gene TRBJ1-2, with 7 bases lining up with TRBD1. The junction had 7 bases not matched to a gene; V was cut back by 1 base and J by 5 bases. This CDR3 contains 15 residues. CDR1 SEHNR and CDR2 FQNEAQ come from the germline V gene (reference sequence). The CDR3 is CASSLGPGTDYGYTF. DNA for the CDR3: TGTGCCAGCAGCTTAGGGCCGGGGACAGATTATGGCTACACCTTC.

J is TRBJ2-7 and V is TRBV4-1; tentative D call: TRBD1 (6 bases). Trimming took off 1 base at V and 4 bases at J, with 23 bases between the two ends. The CDR3 length is 18 residues. Germline lookup yields CDR1 MGHRA and CDR2 YSYEKL. The CDR3 nucleotides read TGCGCCAGCAGCCAAGCACCACCCGCGTTCAGGGGTACTTACGAGCAGTACTTC. The encoded protein is CASSQAPPAFRGTYEQYF.

This clone is a singleton in its sample. The CDR3 sequence is CASSLTSGSWDEQFF. As DNA, the CDR3 is TGTGCCAGCAGCTTAACTAGCGGGAGTTGGGATGAGCAGTTCTTC. The rearrangement joins TRBV7-2 to TRBJ2-1; 11 positions agree with TRBD2. Trimming cost V 2 bases and J 8 bases; bases outside gene matches: 5. This CDR3 spans 15 amino acids. Germline V lookup: CDR1 SGHTA, CDR2 FQGNSA.

The chain uses TRBV7-2 and TRBJ2-7, with TRBD1 matching over 8 bases. Germline CDR1 is SGHTA and CDR2 is FQGNSA. The CDR3 has 14 residues. The J segment lost 4 bases and the V segment lost 1 base, leaving 3 bases of the junction unmatched. CDR3 region: CASSLGRGPYEQYF. CDR3 sequence (DNA): TGTGCCAGCAGCTTAGGCAGGGGGCCTTACGAGCAGTACTTC.

This chain joins TRBV19 and TRBJ2-2; no firm D call. V lost 6 bases and J lost 3, with 5 bases in between. In germline, CDR1 is LNHDA, CDR2 SQIVND (reference sequence). CDR3 length: 12 residues. The CDR3 nucleotides are TGTGCCAGTAGCGTTTACACCGGGGAGCTGTTTTTT. Its protein is CASSVYTGELFF.

The CDR3 coding sequence is TGTGCCAGCAGCCAAGAACGGGACGGGCTCTACGAGCAGTACTTC. It yields the protein CASSQERDGLYEQYF. The chain is built from TRBV4-2 and TRBJ2-7; TRBD1 or TRBD2 may be the D gene (5 bases each). The V end was cut by 0 bases, the J end by 3 bases, with 12 bases between. The CDR3 runs to 15 residues. Germline V gives CDR1 LGHNA, CDR2 YNFKEQ.

The V and J genes are TRBV5-1 and TRBJ2-2, with TRBD1 matching over 7 bases. This CDR3 comprises 15 residues. The trim removed 5 bases at V and 6 bases at J, leaving 10 bases unmatched. From germline, CDR1 is SGHRS and CDR2 YFSETQ. The CDR3 sequence: CASREQGVVAGELFF. The DNA for the CDR3 is TGCGCCAGCAGAGAGCAGGGGGTCGTCGCCGGGGAGCTGTTTTTT.